This T cell receptor beta chain was found in a study of Graves' ophthalmopathy and Graves' hyperthyroidism. Whole-study results and caveats: Blood repertoires reportedly contained most expanded thyroid clonotypes above 0.001 frequency. The model achieved approximately 71% sensitivity and under 75% specificity for ophthalmopathy progression.

CDR3 regions of TCR beta were amplified from RNA transcripts. HTBI primers primed a first-round RT-PCR, and a second-round multiplex PCR followed. TCRdb re-called the multiplex PCR reads with MiXCR, one entry per CDR3 protein. The data hold a few hundred thousand distinct CDR3 sequences, with approximately 17% observed a single time. This CDR3 has 15 residues. Per the germline V gene, CDR1 is MDHEN and CDR2 is SYDVKM. With 2 bases removed from V and 3 bases from J, the gap between germline ends came to 13 bases. This clonotype was seen a handful of times. The antigen remains undetermined. The chain has TRBV28 and TRBJ1-2; D gene uncertain. The receptor was isolated from an adult woman with stable Graves' hyperthyroidism. Sequencing was performed on peripheral blood. CDR3 protein: CASSLPGSSHYGYTF. CDR3 bases: TGTGCCAGCAGTTTACCCGGCAGTTCCCACTATGGCTACACCTTC.